This TCR beta chain was recorded in a study of cytomegalovirus exposure and HLA in healthy donors. Generated by immunoSEQ multiplex PCR, the TCRdb table keeps only in-frame clones and is missing some. The sample consists of some 290,000 clones, 88% of them appearing once. Sequenced material: PBMCs. The receptor comes from a young man in good health and CMV-seronegative.

CDR3 nucleotides: TGTGCCAGCAGCTTAATAGCGGGGGGGGAGACCCAGTACTTC. This gives the protein CASSLIAGGETQYF. The chain carries TRBV7-2 and TRBJ2-5; 11 bases match TRBD2. Germline V gives CDR1 SGHTA, CDR2 FQGNSA. Germline trimming cut 2 bases from V and 5 bases from J; bases unmatched to any gene: 1. The CDR3 contains 14 residues. The full variable domain, in which reference TRBV7-2 and TRBJ2-5 provide the parts outside the CDR3, is GAGVSQSPSNKVTEKGKDVELRCDPISGHTALYWYRQSLGQGLEFLIYFQGNSAPDKSGLPSDRFSAERTGGSVSTLTIQRTQQEDSAVYLCASSLIAGGETQYFGPGTRLLVL.